This TCR beta chain was captured in a study of STAT3 mutations in large granular lymphocyte leukemia. About 40,000 productive templates were obtained per sample on average. Assay: immunoSEQ multiplex PCR; the TCRdb copy retains only in-frame clones and omits some. The table records about 10,000 clones, nearly 90% of them present only once. On this clone itself: Its antigen is currently unknown.

The CDR3 consists of 9 residues. V was cut by 7 bases and J by 8 bases, with 5 bases left in between. Study-level points and caveats: Clonal expansion was inferred from other time points because no sample existed at each clone's first appearance. Every T-cell large granular lymphocyte leukemia patient had at least one immunodominant TCR beta clonotype. In about 30% of the 18 patients, new TCR clonotypes emerged after therapy.

The sequenced sample consisted of peripheral blood mononuclear cells. The TCR originated in a man in his fifties or sixties with T-cell large granular lymphocyte leukemia. Some clones in this sample may be carry-over from other donors' samples. V and J are TRBV23-1 and TRBJ1-2; D not certain. TRBV23-1 is an ORF, and what it does is uncertain. The CDR3 sequence: CASIRGYTF. Here the CDR3 DNA reads TGCGCCAGCATACGGGGCTACACCTTC.